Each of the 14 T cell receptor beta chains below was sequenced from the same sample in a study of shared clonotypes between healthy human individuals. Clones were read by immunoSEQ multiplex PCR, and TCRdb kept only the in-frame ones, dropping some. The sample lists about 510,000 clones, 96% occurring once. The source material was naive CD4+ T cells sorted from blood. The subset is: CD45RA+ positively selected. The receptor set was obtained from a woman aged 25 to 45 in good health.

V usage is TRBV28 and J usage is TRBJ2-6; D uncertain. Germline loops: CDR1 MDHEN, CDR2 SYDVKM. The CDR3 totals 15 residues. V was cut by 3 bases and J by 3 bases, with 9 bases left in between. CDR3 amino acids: CASSFKGSGANVLTF. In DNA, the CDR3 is TGTGCCAGCAGTTTTAAGGGTAGTGGGGCCAACGTCCTGACTTTC.

In nucleotides, the CDR3 is TGTGCCAGCAGGAAGACAGGGTTTAAGACCCAGTACTTC. This gives the protein CASRKTGFKTQYF. This rearrangement joins TRBV6-5 to TRBJ2-5, with 7 bases fitting TRBD1. CDR1 MNHEY and CDR2 SVGAGI come from the germline V gene. V lost 6 bases and J lost 6; bases outside the gene matches: 7. This CDR3 comprises 13 residues.

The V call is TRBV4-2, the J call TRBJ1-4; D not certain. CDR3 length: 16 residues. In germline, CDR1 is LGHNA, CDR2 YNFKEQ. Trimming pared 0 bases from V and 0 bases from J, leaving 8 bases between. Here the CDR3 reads CASSQEGRSTNEKLFF. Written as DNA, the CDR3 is TGTGCCAGCAGCCAAGAGGGCAGGTCAACTAATGAAAAACTGTTTTTT.

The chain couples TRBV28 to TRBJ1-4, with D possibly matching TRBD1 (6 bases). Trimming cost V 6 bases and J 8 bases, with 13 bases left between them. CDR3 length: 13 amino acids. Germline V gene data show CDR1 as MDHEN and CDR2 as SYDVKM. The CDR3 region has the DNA TGTGCCAGCAGCTTAACCCAGGGGGAAAAACTGTTTTTT. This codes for CASSLTQGEKLFF.

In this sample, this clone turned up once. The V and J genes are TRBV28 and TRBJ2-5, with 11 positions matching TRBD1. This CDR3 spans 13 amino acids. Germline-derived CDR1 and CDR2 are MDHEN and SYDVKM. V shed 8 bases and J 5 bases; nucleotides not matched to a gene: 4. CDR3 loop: CASRTGGLETQYF. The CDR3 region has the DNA TGTGCCAGCCGGACAGGGGGCCTGGAGACCCAGTACTTC.

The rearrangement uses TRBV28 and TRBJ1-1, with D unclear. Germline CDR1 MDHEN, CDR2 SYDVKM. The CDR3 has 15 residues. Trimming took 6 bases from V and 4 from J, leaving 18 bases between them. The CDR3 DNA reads TGTGCCAGCAGCCATGGCGCCGCGGGTGGCACTGAAGCTTTCTTT. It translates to CASSHGAAGGTEAFF.

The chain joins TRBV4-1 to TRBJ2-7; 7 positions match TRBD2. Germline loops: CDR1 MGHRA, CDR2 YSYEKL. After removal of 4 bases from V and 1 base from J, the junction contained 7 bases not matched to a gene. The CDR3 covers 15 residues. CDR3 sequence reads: CASSPKAGRSYEQYF. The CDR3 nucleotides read TGCGCCAGCAGCCCCAAAGCGGGAAGGTCCTACGAGCAGTACTTC.

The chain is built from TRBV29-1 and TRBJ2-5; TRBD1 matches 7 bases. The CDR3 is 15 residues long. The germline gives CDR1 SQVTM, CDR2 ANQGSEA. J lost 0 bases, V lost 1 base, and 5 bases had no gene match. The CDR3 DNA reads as TGCAGCGTTGAAGGTCCAACAGGGGACCAAGAGACCCAGTACTTC. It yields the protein CSVEGPTGDQETQYF.

Here the CDR3 DNA reads TGCGCCAGCAGCCAAACTAGCGGTCTCTCCTACAATGAGCAGTTCTTC. This translates into CASSQTSGLSYNEQFF. J is TRBJ2-1 and V is TRBV4-1; 8 nucleotides line up with TRBD2. This CDR3 has 16 residues. Germline V gene data show CDR1 as MGHRA and CDR2 as YSYEKL. The junction had 3 bases not matched to a gene; V was cut back by 2 bases and J by 0 bases.

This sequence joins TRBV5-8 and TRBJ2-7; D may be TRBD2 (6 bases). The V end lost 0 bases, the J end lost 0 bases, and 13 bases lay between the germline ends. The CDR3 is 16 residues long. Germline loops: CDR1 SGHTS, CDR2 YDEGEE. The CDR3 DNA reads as TGTGCCAGCAGCTTGGCCGGGGCGGGACCCTCCTACGAGCAGTACTTC. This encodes CASSLAGAGPSYEQYF.

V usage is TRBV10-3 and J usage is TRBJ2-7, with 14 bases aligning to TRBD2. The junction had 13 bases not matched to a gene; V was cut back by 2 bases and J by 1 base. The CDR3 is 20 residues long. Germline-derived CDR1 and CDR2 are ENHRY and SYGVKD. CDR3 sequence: CAISEGGLAGVRVRSYEQYF. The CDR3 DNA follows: TGTGCCATCAGTGAGGGGGGACTAGCGGGAGTTAGAGTTAGGTCCTACGAGCAGTACTTC.

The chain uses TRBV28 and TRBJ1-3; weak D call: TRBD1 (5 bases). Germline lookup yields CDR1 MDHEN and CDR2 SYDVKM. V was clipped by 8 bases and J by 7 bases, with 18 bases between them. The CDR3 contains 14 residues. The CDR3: CASVGGGAGNTIYF. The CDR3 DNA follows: TGTGCCAGCGTAGGCGGGGGAGCCGGGAACACCATATATTTT.

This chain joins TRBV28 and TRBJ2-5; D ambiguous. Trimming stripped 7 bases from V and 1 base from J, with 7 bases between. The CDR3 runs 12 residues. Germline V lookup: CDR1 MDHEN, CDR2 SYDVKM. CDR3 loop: CASKGSQETQYF. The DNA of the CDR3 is TGTGCCAGCAAGGGAAGCCAAGAGACCCAGTACTTC.

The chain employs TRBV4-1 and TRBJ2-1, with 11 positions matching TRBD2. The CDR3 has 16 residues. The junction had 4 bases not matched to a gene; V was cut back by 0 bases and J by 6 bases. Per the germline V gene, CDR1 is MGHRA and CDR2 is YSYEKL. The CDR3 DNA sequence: TGCGCCAGCAGCCAAGATCCAGGACTAGCGGGCAATGAGCAGTTCTTC. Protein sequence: CASSQDPGLAGNEQFF.